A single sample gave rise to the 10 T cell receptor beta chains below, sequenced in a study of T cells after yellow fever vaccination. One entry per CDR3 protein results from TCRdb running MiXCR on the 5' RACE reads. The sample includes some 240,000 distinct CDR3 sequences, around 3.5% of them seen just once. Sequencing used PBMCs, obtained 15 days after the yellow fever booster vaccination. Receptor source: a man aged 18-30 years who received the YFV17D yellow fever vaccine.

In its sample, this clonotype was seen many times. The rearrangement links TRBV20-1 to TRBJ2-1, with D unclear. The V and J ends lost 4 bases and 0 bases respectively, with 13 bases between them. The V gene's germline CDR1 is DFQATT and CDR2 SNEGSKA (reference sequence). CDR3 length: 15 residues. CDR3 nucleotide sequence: TGCAGTGCTAAACCTCGGTTAGGCTCCTACAATGAGCAGTTCTTC. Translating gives CSAKPRLGSYNEQFF.

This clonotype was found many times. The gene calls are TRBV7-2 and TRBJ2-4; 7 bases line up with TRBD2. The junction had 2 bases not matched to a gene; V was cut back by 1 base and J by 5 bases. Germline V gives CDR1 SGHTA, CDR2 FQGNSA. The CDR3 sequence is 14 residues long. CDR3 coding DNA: TGTGCCAGCAGCTTAGGGGGGGGACAAAACATTCAGTACTTC. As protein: CASSLGGGQNIQYF.

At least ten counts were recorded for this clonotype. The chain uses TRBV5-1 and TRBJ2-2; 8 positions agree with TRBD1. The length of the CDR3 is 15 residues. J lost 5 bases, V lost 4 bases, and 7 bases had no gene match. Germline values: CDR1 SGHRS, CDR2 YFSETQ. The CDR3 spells CASSRGQGRTGELFF. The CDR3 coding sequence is TGCGCCAGCAGCCGCGGACAGGGTCGGACCGGGGAGCTGTTTTTT.

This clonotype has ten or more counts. CDR3 in amino acids: CSVAGRGNQPQHF. The CDR3 DNA reads as TGCAGCGTGGCGGGCAGGGGCAATCAGCCCCAGCATTTT. The chain carries TRBV29-1 and TRBJ1-5, with D possibly matching TRBD1 (5 bases). Germline CDR1 reads SQVTM; CDR2 reads ANQGSEA. Trimming removed 6 bases from V and 2 bases from J, with 11 bases in between. This CDR3 is 13 amino acids long.

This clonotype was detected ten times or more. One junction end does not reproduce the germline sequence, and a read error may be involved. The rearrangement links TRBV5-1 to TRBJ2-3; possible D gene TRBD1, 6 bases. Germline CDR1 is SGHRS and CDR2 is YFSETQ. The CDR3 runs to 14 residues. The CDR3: CASSTSDSTDTQYF. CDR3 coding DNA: TGCGCCAGCAGTACCTCGGACAGCACTGATACGCAGTATTTT.

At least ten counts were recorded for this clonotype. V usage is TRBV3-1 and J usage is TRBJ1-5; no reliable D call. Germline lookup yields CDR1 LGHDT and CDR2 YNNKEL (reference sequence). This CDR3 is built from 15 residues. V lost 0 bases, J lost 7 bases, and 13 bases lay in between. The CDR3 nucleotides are TGTGCCAGCAGCCAAGATGGAGGGTATTTACAGCCCCAGCATTTT. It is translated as CASSQDGGYLQPQHF.

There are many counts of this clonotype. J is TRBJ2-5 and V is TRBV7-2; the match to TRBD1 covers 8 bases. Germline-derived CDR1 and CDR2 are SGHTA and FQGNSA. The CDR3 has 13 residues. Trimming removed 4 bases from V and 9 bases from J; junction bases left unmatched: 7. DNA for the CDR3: TGTGCCAGCAGCTCTGGACAGGGATCGCCCCAGTACTTC. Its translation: CASSSGQGSPQYF.

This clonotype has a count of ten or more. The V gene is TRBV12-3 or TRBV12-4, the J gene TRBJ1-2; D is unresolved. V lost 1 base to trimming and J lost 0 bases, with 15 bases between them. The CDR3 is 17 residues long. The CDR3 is CASSLGPSGLSNYGYTF. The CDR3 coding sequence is TGTGCCAGCAGTTTAGGCCCCTCAGGACTGTCTAACTATGGCTACACCTTC.

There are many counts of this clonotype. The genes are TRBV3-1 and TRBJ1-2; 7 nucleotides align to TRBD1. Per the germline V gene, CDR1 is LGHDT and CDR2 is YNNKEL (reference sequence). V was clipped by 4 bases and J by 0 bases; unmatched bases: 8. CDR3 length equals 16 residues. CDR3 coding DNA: TGTGCCAGCAGCCGAGCGCCAGGGGGAGCTAACTATGGCTACACCTTC. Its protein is CASSRAPGGANYGYTF.

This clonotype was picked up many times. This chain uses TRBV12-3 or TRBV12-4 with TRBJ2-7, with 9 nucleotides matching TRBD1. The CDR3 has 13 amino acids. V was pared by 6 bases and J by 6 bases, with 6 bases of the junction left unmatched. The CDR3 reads CASSRTGDLEQYF. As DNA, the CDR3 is TGTGCCAGCAGCCGGACAGGGGACCTCGAGCAGTACTTC.